This note documents a single T cell receptor beta chain sequence. Its binding antigen is unknown. No base quality information exists; no much larger clone differs at one position. The record originates from a study of identical twins (dated by TCRdb to the mid-2010s). About the full investigation: To test whether fetal clonotypes persist, the study used deep sequencing on TCR alpha and beta repertoires from monozygotic twins, unrelated adults of various ages, and cord blood. Replicate twin experiments were performed at different times using different library preparation protocols to rule out contamination.

Every donor was a healthy Caucasian. The twin cohort consisted of three pairs of female monozygotic twins, all aged roughly 18 to 30 years. CD4+ and CD8+ T cell populations were isolated with positive isolation kits from Invitrogen. The library was made by 5' RACE. Sequenced using an Illumina HiSeq 2000. Template switching introduced a universal primer binding site; the final cDNA contained a unique molecular identifier, enabling accurate counting of TCR cDNA molecules. Specific primers in the conserved constant-segment region were used to synthesize first-strand cDNA for TCR alpha and beta chains. To control for contamination, every cDNA library was double barcoded, receiving both a SMART-Mk sample barcode and Illumina barcodes. Two successive PCR steps introduced TruSeq adapter sequences along with Illumina sample barcodes. TCR alpha and beta cDNA libraries were sequenced on the Illumina HiSeq platform with custom primers. The published analysis was carried out like this. MiGEC processed the raw reads to extract unique molecular identifiers, while MiXCR was used to determine the CDR3 positions. Recombination models were inferred per individual with the repgenHMM and IGoR tools using an EM algorithm. Shared clonotypes were analyzed with the tcR package in R, and sharing was normalized by the product of cloneset sizes. To study raw recombination free of thymic and clonal selection effects, out-of-frame nonproductive sequences were analyzed. TCRdb reworked the public reads: Q25 trimming with fastp, MiXCR clone assembly, productive beta chains retained. Every CDR3 protein is listed once, alongside the most common genes and DNA of its rows. The V and J calls were determined by TCRdb, not by the authors. This sample is represented by over 500,000 distinct CDR3 sequences; 20% to 25% of them were singletons. Jointly, the top ten make up about 0.93% of the sample.

V is reduced by 8 bases and J by 0 bases, leaving a spacing of 13 bases between them. According to the germline V gene, CDR1 reads ENHRY and CDR2 reads SYGVKD. From the cysteine up to the phenylalanine, the CDR3 has a length of 14 residues. Only the CDR3 part of the read is kept: 42 bases, read in frame from the first base. Here is what the overall study found, with its caveats: Compared with coincidental sharing between unrelated individuals, out-of-frame TCR alpha sequences shared between twins showed an excess of sequences with low generation probability. Invariant T cells such as MAIT and iNKT could partly confound zero-insertion analyses, though diverse VJ usage argued against this for most clonotypes. Fewer insertions were carried by abundant cord blood beta clonotypes, a similar but weaker trend appeared in young adult naive repertoires, and no such trend appeared in memory repertoires. Because the same donors could not be followed over many years, the conclusions relied on cross-sectional statistical analysis. Recombination models systematically underestimated out-of-frame TCR alpha sharing in monozygotic twins but agreed with sharing between unrelated individuals. A weaker excess of twin sharing was found in beta out-of-frame sequences because the signal-to-noise ratio was lowered by fewer shared sequences.

A further study also used this sample, focusing on T cells expressing NK-cell markers. From that second study: TCR beta-chain repertoires were profiled in sorted CD3+CD56+NKG2C+, CD3+CD56+NKG2C- and CD3+CD56-NKG2C+ T-cell subsets from roughly eight donors. Among the eight sequenced donors, seven were HCMV-seropositive and one was HCMV-seronegative. In several experiments an anti-gammadeltaTCR antibody was added to restrict sorting to alphabetaTCR-expressing T cells. For five or six donors, the dominant CD3+CD56+NKG2C+ clonotypes were among the top 10 CD8+ clonotypes and accounted for roughly 1.0-8% of CD8+ T cells. Those dominant clonotypes were again the most abundant among CD3+CD56-NKG2C+ cells in several donors, at roughly 28.3-65%. Whether the expanded NKG2C-expressing T cell clones were specific for HCMV antigens was left unclear. Randomly selected healthy volunteers, three men and five women, were used as the eight sequenced donors. To determine HCMV serostatus, a commercial ELISA kit was used to detect HCMV-specific IgG in serum. MIGEC was used to demultiplex reads and group the reads by UMI, and MiTCR was used to assemble and quantify clonotypes. Only TCR cDNA sequences supported by at least two reads were kept to exclude erroneous sequences. The tcR package was used for downstream repertoire analysis, with clonotypes matched between fractions based on CDR3 nucleotide sequence plus V segment. Antigen specificity was annotated against VDJdb with VDJmatch, allowing one amino acid substitution in CDR3.

Sample: CD4+ T cells sorted from blood. The sequence links TRBV10-3 to TRBJ1-1; the D gene remains uncertain. This clonotype was sampled from a woman under 30 in good health. In nucleotides, the sequence is TGTGCCATCTCGGGCGGGGTCATGAACACTGAAGCTTTCTTT. This is translated as CAISGGVMNTEAFF.